Below, 19 T cell receptor beta chains from the same sample are listed, as sequenced in a study of blood T cell repertoires in COVID-19. TCRdb's copy holds only in-frame clones and misses some; the assay was immunoSEQ multiplex PCR. The sample shows around 300,000 clones, approximately 86% of them seen only once. Sequenced material: peripheral blood. These receptors were taken from a woman aged 45-65 years with active or convalescent COVID-19.

V gene TRBV3-1 (or the pseudogene TRBV3-2) combines with J gene TRBJ2-6; D may be TRBD1 (5 bases). The germline V gene has CDR1 LGHDT and CDR2 YNNKEL (reference sequence). This CDR3 spans 15 amino acids. The V end was cut by 2 bases, the J end by 2 bases, with 7 bases between. This chain's CDR3 is CASSQQGAGANVLTF. Here the CDR3 DNA reads TGTGCCAGCAGCCAACAGGGCGCTGGGGCCAACGTCCTGACTTTC.

This clone appeared a few times. CDR3 in DNA: TGTGCCATCAGTGACCCAGCGGTTCAAGAGACCCAGTACTTC. It is translated as CAISDPAVQETQYF. This rearrangement joins TRBV10-3 to TRBJ2-5; TRBD2 is a possible D gene (5 bases). There are 14 residues in the CDR3. The germline V gene has CDR1 ENHRY and CDR2 SYGVKD. Trimming stripped 3 bases from V and 2 bases from J, with 10 bases between.

The chain couples TRBV19 to TRBJ2-1; 7 nucleotides line up with TRBD1. Trimming removed 7 bases from V and 1 base from J; junction bases left unmatched: 4. The CDR3 length is 14 residues. CDR1 LNHDA and CDR2 SQIVND come from the germline V gene (reference sequence). The CDR3: CASKQGFSYNEQFF. The CDR3 DNA reads TGTGCCAGTAAACAGGGGTTTTCCTACAATGAGCAGTTCTTC.

V is TRBV5-6 and J is TRBJ2-7, with D perhaps matching TRBD2 (5 bases). Germline V gene data show CDR1 as SGHDT and CDR2 as YYEEEE. V dropped 2 bases and J dropped 12 bases, with 21 bases sitting between them. The CDR3 sequence is 14 residues long. The CDR3 coding sequence is TGTGCCAGCAGCTTTTATCCCCAATCCGGCGGACTGTACTTC. This sequence encodes CASSFYPQSGGLYF.

The V and J genes are TRBV5-1 and TRBJ2-5; D is possibly TRBD2 (6 bases). V was trimmed by 4 bases and J by 2 bases, leaving 15 bases between them. The CDR3 has 15 amino acids. CDR1 is SGHRS, CDR2 YFSETQ, per germline. The CDR3 loop reads CASSGGVAGQETQYF. The CDR3 nucleotides read TGCGCCAGCAGCGGAGGGGTGGCAGGGCAAGAGACCCAGTACTTC.

The rearrangement links TRBV5-1 to TRBJ2-7; the match to TRBD1 covers 8 bases. The junction had 6 bases not matched to a gene; V was cut back by 4 bases and J by 0 bases. This CDR3 is 15 amino acids long. Germline loops: CDR1 SGHRS, CDR2 YFSETQ. The CDR3 loop is CASSHGTGSSYEQYF. CDR3 coding DNA: TGCGCCAGCAGCCATGGGACAGGAAGCTCCTACGAGCAGTACTTC.

The chain links TRBV18 to TRBJ2-3, with TRBD2 matching over 7 bases. Losses at the gene ends were 2 bases for V and 2 bases for J; bases not matched to a gene: 4. The CDR3 runs to 15 residues. CDR1 is KGHSH and CDR2 is LQKENI in the germline V gene. The CDR3 sequence: CASSPGLAATDTQYF. As DNA, the CDR3 is TGTGCCAGCTCACCAGGTCTAGCGGCCACAGATACGCAGTATTTT.

This clone was detected once. The rearrangement joins TRBV7-2 to TRBJ2-1, with D perhaps matching TRBD2 (6 bases). CDR3 length: 16 residues. Trimming removed 3 bases from V and 3 bases from J, with 15 bases in between. CDR1 and CDR2 from the germline V gene are SGHTA and FQGNSA. The CDR3 DNA reads TGTGCCAGCAGCTTTAGGGCTAGCGCGGGCTACAATGAGCAGTTCTTC. This sequence encodes CASSFRASAGYNEQFF.

The chain employs TRBV2 and TRBJ2-2; 9 bases agree with TRBD1. Germline CDR1 reads SNHLY; CDR2 reads FYNNEI. The CDR3 is 15 amino acids. V trimming: 6 bases; J trimming: 5 bases; junction bases outside the gene matches: 7. CDR3 nucleotide sequence: TGTGCCAGCAGCAGGACAGGGGAAATGACCGGGGAGCTGTTTTTT. Its protein product is CASSRTGEMTGELFF. Drawing the rest from reference TRBV2 and TRBJ2-2, the complete variable domain is EPEVTQTPSHQVTQMGQEVILRCVPISNHLYFYWYRQILGQKVEFLVSFYNNEISEKSEIFDDQFSVERPDGSNFTLKIRSTKLEDSAMYFCASSRTGEMTGELFFGEGSRLTVL.

The chain recombines TRBV7-2 with TRBJ2-1, with 9 bases lining up with TRBD2. J lost 4 bases, V lost 5 bases, and 9 bases had no gene match. This CDR3 is 16 amino acids long. Germline CDR1 is SGHTA and CDR2 is FQGNSA. The CDR3 loop reads CASSPPTSGYYNEQFF. The CDR3 DNA sequence: TGTGCCAGCAGCCCCCCTACTAGCGGGTATTACAATGAGCAGTTCTTC.

The rearrangement links TRBV28 to TRBJ2-5, with TRBD2 matching 7 bases. Trimming at V came to 4 bases and at J to 4 bases, leaving 9 bases not matched to a gene. The CDR3 has 15 amino acids. Germline CDR1 MDHEN, CDR2 SYDVKM. CDR3 residues: CASSSQSGGGETQYF. The CDR3 DNA sequence: TGTGCCAGCAGTTCCCAGTCGGGGGGAGGAGAGACCCAGTACTTC.

V gene TRBV11-2 combines with J gene TRBJ2-2, with 7 bases fitting TRBD2. After removal of 5 bases from V and 4 bases from J, the junction contained 7 bases not matched to a gene. This CDR3 contains 15 residues. The germline gives CDR1 SGHAT, CDR2 FQNNGV. DNA for the CDR3: TGTGCCAGCAGCCACCAGCGGGGACCCACCGGGGAGCTGTTTTTT. Translated, it gives CASSHQRGPTGELFF.

The rearrangement uses TRBV9 and TRBJ2-1; 12 positions agree with TRBD2. Germline CDR1 is SGDLS and CDR2 is YYNGEE. V trimming: 2 bases; J trimming: 9 bases; junction bases outside the gene matches: 6. CDR3 length: 15 amino acids. CDR3 in DNA: TGTGCCAGCAGCGTTCTAGCGGGGGGGGGCCCTGAGCAGTTCTTC. The encoded protein is CASSVLAGGGPEQFF.

The chain uses TRBV6-5 and TRBJ2-7, with 10 bases matching TRBD2. CDR1 is MNHEY, CDR2 SVGAGI, per germline. This CDR3 region has 15 residues. V lost 10 bases to trimming and J lost 3 bases; unmatched junction nucleotides: 12. The CDR3 spells CATRPGLAPVYEQYF. The CDR3 DNA reads TGTGCCACTAGACCGGGACTAGCGCCCGTCTACGAGCAGTACTTC.

V and J are TRBV6-6 and TRBJ2-2, with a tentative D call TRBD1 (6 bases). The CDR3 covers 14 residues. V was trimmed by 6 bases and J by 3 bases, leaving 11 bases between them. Germline V gene sequence: CDR1 MNHNY, CDR2 SVGAGI (reference sequence). CDR3 sequence reads: CASSRGQHTGELFF. The CDR3 bases are TGTGCCAGCAGCCGCGGACAGCACACCGGGGAGCTGTTTTTT.

The V call is TRBV7-8, the J call TRBJ2-2, with 7 bases that match TRBD1. Losses at the gene ends were 1 base for V and 3 bases for J; bases not matched to a gene: 2. The CDR3 loop spans 15 amino acids. CDR1 SGHVS and CDR2 FQNEAQ come from the germline V gene. The CDR3 region has the DNA TGTGCCAGCAGCTTAGTTCAGGGGGACACCGGGGAGCTGTTTTTT. Translation gives CASSLVQGDTGELFF.

This rearrangement joins TRBV6-6 to TRBJ2-7, with D perhaps TRBD1 (6 bases). This CDR3 spans 13 amino acids. Germline-derived CDR1 and CDR2 are MNHNY and SVGAGI (reference sequence). V was cut by 6 bases and J by 6 bases, with 15 bases left in between. CDR3: CASREFVGAEQYF. CDR3 nucleotide sequence: TGTGCCAGCAGGGAATTCGTGGGGGCCGAGCAGTACTTC.

This clone was seen once. V usage is TRBV2 and J usage is TRBJ2-1; no definite D call. This CDR3 spans 13 amino acids. Trimming left V 4 bases short and J 6 bases short, with 10 bases between. Germline values: CDR1 SNHLY, CDR2 FYNNEI. The CDR3 bases are TGTGCCAGCAGTGCATCGCCAGTCAATGAGCAGTTCTTC. Translated: CASSASPVNEQFF.

The gene calls are TRBV15 and TRBJ2-7; D is possibly TRBD1 (5 bases). CDR1 and CDR2 from the germline V gene are LNHNV and YYDKDF (reference sequence). V was clipped by 0 bases and J by 0 bases, with 9 bases between them. The CDR3 runs to 15 residues. The CDR3 bases are TGTGCCACCAGCAGAGAACAGGCCTCCTCCTACGAGCAGTACTTC. It yields the protein CATSREQASSYEQYF.